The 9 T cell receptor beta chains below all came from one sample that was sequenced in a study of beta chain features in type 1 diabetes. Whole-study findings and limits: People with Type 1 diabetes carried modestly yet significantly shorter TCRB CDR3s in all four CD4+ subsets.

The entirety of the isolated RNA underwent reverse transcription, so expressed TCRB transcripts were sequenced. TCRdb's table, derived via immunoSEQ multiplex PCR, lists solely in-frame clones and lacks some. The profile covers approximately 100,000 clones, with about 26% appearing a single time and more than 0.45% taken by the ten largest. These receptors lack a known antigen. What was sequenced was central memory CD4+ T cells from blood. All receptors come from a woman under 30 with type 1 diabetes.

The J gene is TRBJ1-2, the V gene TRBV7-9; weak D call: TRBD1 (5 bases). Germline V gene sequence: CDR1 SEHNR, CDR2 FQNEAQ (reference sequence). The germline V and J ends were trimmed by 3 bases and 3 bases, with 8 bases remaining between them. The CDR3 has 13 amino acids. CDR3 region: CASSLGGDYGYTF. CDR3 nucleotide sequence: TGTGCCAGCAGCTTGGGAGGGGACTATGGCTACACCTTC.

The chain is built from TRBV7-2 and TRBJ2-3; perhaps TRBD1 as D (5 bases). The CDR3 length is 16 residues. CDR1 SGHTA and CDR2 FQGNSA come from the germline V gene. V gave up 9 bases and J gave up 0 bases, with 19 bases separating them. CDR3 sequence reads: CASRGRFADSTDTQYF. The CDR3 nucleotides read TGTGCCAGTAGGGGAAGGTTCGCTGATAGCACAGATACGCAGTATTTT.

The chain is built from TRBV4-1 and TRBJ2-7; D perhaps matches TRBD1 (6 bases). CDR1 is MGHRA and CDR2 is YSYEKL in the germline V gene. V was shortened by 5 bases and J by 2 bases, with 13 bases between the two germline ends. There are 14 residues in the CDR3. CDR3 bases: TGCGCCAGCAGCAACAGGGCCCCAGCCTACGAGCAGTACTTC. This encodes CASSNRAPAYEQYF.

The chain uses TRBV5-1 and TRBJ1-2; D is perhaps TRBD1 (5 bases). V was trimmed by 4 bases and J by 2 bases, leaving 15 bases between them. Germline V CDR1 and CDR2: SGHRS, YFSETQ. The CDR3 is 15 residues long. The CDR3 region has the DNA TGCGCCAGCAGCCCCCTTCCGGGGGAAAACTATGGCTACACCTTC. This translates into CASSPLPGENYGYTF.

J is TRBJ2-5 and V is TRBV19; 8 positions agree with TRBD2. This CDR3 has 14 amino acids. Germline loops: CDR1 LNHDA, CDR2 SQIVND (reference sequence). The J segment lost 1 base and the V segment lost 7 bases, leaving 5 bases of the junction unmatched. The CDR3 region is CASTPGTSQETQYF. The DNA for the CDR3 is TGTGCCAGTACCCCCGGGACTAGCCAAGAGACCCAGTACTTC.

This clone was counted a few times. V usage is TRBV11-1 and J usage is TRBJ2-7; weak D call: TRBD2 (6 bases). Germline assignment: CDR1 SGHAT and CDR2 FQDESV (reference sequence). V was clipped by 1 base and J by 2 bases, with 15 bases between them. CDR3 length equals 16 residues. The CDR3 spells CASSLGRRAGTYEQYF. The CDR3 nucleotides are TGTGCCAGCAGCTTAGGAAGGAGGGCTGGGACCTACGAGCAGTACTTC.

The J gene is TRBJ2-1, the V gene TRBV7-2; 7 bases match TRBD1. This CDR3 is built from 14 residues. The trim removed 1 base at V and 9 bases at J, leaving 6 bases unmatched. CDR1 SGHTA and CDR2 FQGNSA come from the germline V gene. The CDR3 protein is CASSLEAAGGEQFF. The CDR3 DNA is TGTGCCAGCAGCTTAGAGGCCGCAGGGGGTGAGCAGTTCTTC.

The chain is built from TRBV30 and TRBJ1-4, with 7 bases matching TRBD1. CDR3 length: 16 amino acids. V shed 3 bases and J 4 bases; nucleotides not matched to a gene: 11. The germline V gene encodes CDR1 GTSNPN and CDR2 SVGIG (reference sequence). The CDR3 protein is CAWSLPGGRRNEKLFF. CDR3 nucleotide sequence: TGTGCCTGGAGCCTACCAGGGGGACGCCGTAATGAAAAACTGTTTTTT.

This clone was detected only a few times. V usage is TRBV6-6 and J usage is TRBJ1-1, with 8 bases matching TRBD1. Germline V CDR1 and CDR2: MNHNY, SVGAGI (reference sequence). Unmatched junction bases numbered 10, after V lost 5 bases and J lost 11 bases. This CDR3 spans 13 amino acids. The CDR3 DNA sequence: TGTGCCAGCAGTCCACGACAGGGGAACCGGGCTTTCTTT. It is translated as CASSPRQGNRAFF.